This entry describes one T cell receptor beta chain. Its target is unknown. The source of the sample is a study of cytomegalovirus exposure and HLA in healthy donors. It was with 60 Vbeta and 13 Jbeta primers that the PCR ran. Sequenced by immunoSEQ multiplex PCR; TCRdb stores in-frame clones only, minus some. The data contain approximately 150,000 clones, roughly 90% of them seen just once; the ten biggest clones take up roughly 0.5%. Trimming took 4 bases from V and 6 from J; bases not matched to a gene: 9. The germline gives CDR1 SGHNT, CDR2 YYREEE (reference sequence). This CDR3 region has 15 residues. Broader study findings: An analysis that came later showed most CMV-associated TCR beta chains appearing HLA-restricted. Later analysis associated a missense DCLRE1C variant with TCR beta V- and J-gene trimming.

This TCR derives from a middle-aged woman in good health and CMV-seronegative. This rearrangement joins TRBV5-4 to TRBJ2-7; 11 bases are shared with TRBD2. Input material: PBMCs. CDR3 amino acids: CASSTTSGRLGEQYF. The CDR3 DNA is TGTGCCAGCAGCACAACTAGCGGGAGATTGGGCGAGCAGTACTTC.